Listed here are 22 T cell receptor beta chains from one sample, sequenced in a study of vaccination and CD4 T cells after COVID-19. The antigens of these receptors remain unknown. The sample's treatment: approximately nine-day PBMC culture with coronavirus spike peptide pools or control peptides (ViraFEST assay). The Oncomine TCR Beta short-read assay sequenced DNA from cultured CD4+ T cells. MiXCR, run by TCRdb on the PCR reads, gives a single entry per CDR3 protein. This sample has 7,800 or so distinct CDR3 sequences; 51% occur once, and the top ten carry about 37%. The material sequenced was CD4+ T cells from blood, cultured in vitro. The receptors shown here come from a human donor who had recovered from COVID-19.

CDR3 nucleotide sequence: TGTGCCAGCAGTGCATTCATGTTGGGGTTCGGTGAGCAGTTCTTC. Residues: CASSAFMLGFGEQFF. The V and J genes are TRBV27 and TRBJ2-1; D call uncertain. The CDR3 is made up of 15 amino acids. The germline V gene has CDR1 MNHEY and CDR2 SMNVEV (reference sequence). V lost 5 bases and J lost 9, with 20 bases in between.

The chain recombines TRBV10-3 with TRBJ1-2, with 8 bases lining up with TRBD1. Per germline, CDR1 ENHRY and CDR2 SYGVKD. This CDR3 has 14 residues. Unmatched junction bases numbered 5, after V lost 4 bases and J lost 4 bases. CDR3 in DNA: TGTGCCATCAGTGGACAGACAGGGGCCTATGGCTACACCTTC. This encodes CAISGQTGAYGYTF.

The genes are TRBV7-8 and TRBJ2-3; D call uncertain. The length of the CDR3 is 13 residues. The ends were cut back, 1 base at V and 3 bases at J, with 5 bases in the middle. Germline CDR1 is SGHVS and CDR2 is FQNEAQ. CDR3 loop: CASSLVGTDTQYF. The DNA for the CDR3 is TGTGCCAGCAGCTTAGTAGGGACAGATACGCAGTATTTT.

Only a few counts were recorded for this clonotype. V and J are TRBV6-5 and TRBJ1-2, with D uncertain. CDR3 length: 14 residues. V lost 0 bases and J 2 bases, leaving 7 bases between the germline ends. The germline CDR1 and CDR2 sequences are MNHEY and SVGAGI. Here the CDR3 DNA reads TGTGCCAGCAGTTACTCGGCACGAAACTATGGCTACACCTTC. This gives the protein CASSYSARNYGYTF.

This rearrangement joins TRBV7-8 to TRBJ1-6; TRBD1 matches 11 bases. CDR3 length: 15 amino acids. CDR1 is SGHVS and CDR2 is FQNEAQ in the germline V gene. The junction had 3 bases not matched to a gene; V was cut back by 3 bases and J by 8 bases. The CDR3 loop is CASSLAGQGDSPLHF. DNA for the CDR3: TGTGCCAGCAGCTTGGCGGGACAGGGGGATTCACCCCTCCACTTT.

The chain has TRBV19 and TRBJ2-7; 9 bases map to TRBD1. CDR1 and CDR2 (germline): LNHDA, SQIVND (reference sequence). The length of the CDR3 is 15 residues. Germline trimming cut 4 bases from V and 4 bases from J; bases unmatched to any gene: 8. CDR3 in amino acids: CASSNVFGTGYEQYF. CDR3 nucleotides: TGTGCCAGTAGTAACGTGTTCGGGACAGGGTACGAGCAGTACTTC.

V is TRBV14 and J is TRBJ1-1; D possibly corresponds to TRBD1 (6 bases). The CDR3 sequence is 16 residues long. Per germline, CDR1 SGHDN and CDR2 FVKESK. The V end was cut by 3 bases, the J end by 3 bases, with 17 bases between. CDR3 sequence: CASSQRGGQRDTEAFF. The CDR3 region has the DNA TGTGCCAGCAGCCAGCGTGGAGGACAGCGAGACACTGAAGCTTTCTTT.

This clonotype was recorded a few times. The gene calls are TRBV20-1 and TRBJ1-2, with 9 bases identical to TRBD1. Unmatched junction bases numbered 6, after V lost 4 bases and J lost 3 bases. The germline V gene has CDR1 DFQATT and CDR2 SNEGSKA (reference sequence). The CDR3 loop spans 14 amino acids. CDR3: CSATTGGGYYGYTF. The DNA for the CDR3 is TGCAGTGCTACCACAGGGGGCGGCTACTATGGCTACACCTTC.

Only one count was recorded for this clonotype. V gene TRBV6-1 combines with J gene TRBJ1-2, with D possibly matching TRBD1 (5 bases). This CDR3 is 12 amino acids long. Germline V CDR1 and CDR2: MNHNS, SASEGT. With 9 bases removed from V and 4 bases from J, the gap between germline ends came to 12 bases. The CDR3 region has the DNA TGTGCCAGTAAGCGAGGGGTCTATGGCTACACCTTC. This sequence encodes CASKRGVYGYTF.

V and J are TRBV5-1 and TRBJ2-7, with TRBD2 matching 7 bases. The V and J ends lost 7 bases and 2 bases, in that order; junction bases with no gene match: 6. Germline V lookup: CDR1 SGHRS, CDR2 YFSETQ. The CDR3 has 13 residues. In nucleotides, the CDR3 is TGCGCCAGCGCCGTGGGGGGGGCCTACGAGCAGTACTTC. This sequence encodes CASAVGGAYEQYF.

This CDR3 is CASSYSTQEQFF. In nucleotides, the CDR3 is TGTGCCAGCAGTTACTCGACCCAGGAGCAGTTCTTC. The genes are TRBV6-5 and TRBJ2-1; D remains ambiguous. V was shortened by 0 bases and J by 10 bases, with 7 bases between the two germline ends. The CDR3 consists of 12 residues. The germline gives CDR1 MNHEY, CDR2 SVGAGI.

This clonotype was seen just once. The chain has TRBV6-1 and TRBJ2-3; 13 bases are a match to TRBD2. Germline V gene sequence: CDR1 MNHNS, CDR2 SASEGT. This CDR3 is 17 amino acids long. The J segment lost 2 bases and the V segment lost 10 bases, leaving 12 bases of the junction unmatched. The CDR3 nucleotides read TGTGCCACCCGCCTCACCGGGACTAGCGGGAACACAGATACGCAGTATTTT. Translating it yields CATRLTGTSGNTDTQYF.

The chain employs TRBV7-3 and TRBJ1-6, with D uncertain. Trimming shortened V by 2 bases and J by 6 bases, and 5 bases separated the two germline ends. There are 13 residues in the CDR3. In germline, CDR1 is SGHTA, CDR2 FQGTGA. This chain's CDR3 is CASSLQTNSPLHF. DNA for the CDR3: TGTGCCAGCAGCTTACAGACTAATTCACCCCTCCACTTT.

The chain joins TRBV7-2 to TRBJ2-2; TRBD1 aligns across 9 bases. This CDR3 comprises 14 residues. Germline lookup yields CDR1 SGHTA and CDR2 FQGNSA. The J segment lost 7 bases and the V segment lost 6 bases, leaving 6 bases of the junction unmatched. CDR3 sequence reads: CASSLQGAGGELFF. In nucleotides, the CDR3 is TGTGCCAGCAGTCTACAGGGGGCCGGCGGGGAGCTGTTTTTT. Together with reference TRBV7-2 and TRBJ2-2, the CDR3 gives the full variable domain: GAGVSQSPSNKVTEKGKDVELRCDPISGHTALYWYRQSLGQGLEFLIYFQGNSAPDKSGLPSDRFSAERTGGSVSTLTIQRTQQEDSAVYLCASSLQGAGGELFFGEGSRLTVL.

This chain connects TRBV7-2 to TRBJ2-7; no firm D call. V was cut by 1 base and J by 2 bases, with 9 bases left in between. Germline V gene sequence: CDR1 SGHTA, CDR2 FQGNSA. The CDR3 contains 14 residues. The CDR3 DNA follows: TGTGCCAGCAGCTTAGGGGGATGGGCCTACGAGCAGTACTTC. Its protein product is CASSLGGWAYEQYF.

V and J are TRBV20-1 and TRBJ1-5, with TRBD1 identical over 9 bases. Germline V gene data show CDR1 as DFQATT and CDR2 as SNEGSKA (reference sequence). This CDR3 has 15 amino acids. V gave up 2 bases and J gave up 5 bases; unmatched junction bases: 7. CDR3: CSARLAGQGHQPQHF. The DNA of the CDR3 is TGCAGTGCTAGATTAGCGGGACAGGGCCATCAGCCCCAGCATTTT.

The chain has TRBV28 and TRBJ1-1; perhaps TRBD1 as D (5 bases). This CDR3 has 13 amino acids. Germline V gene sequence: CDR1 MDHEN, CDR2 SYDVKM. V was pared by 6 bases and J by 4 bases, with 12 bases between. The chain's CDR3 is CASRDRGGTEAFF. In DNA form, the CDR3 reads TGTGCCAGCAGAGACCGGGGCGGCACTGAAGCTTTCTTT.

The chain employs TRBV6-1 and TRBJ1-6; D is unresolved. Germline V gene lookup returns CDR1 MNHNS and CDR2 SASEGT. V shed 3 bases and J shed 0 bases, with 9 bases lying between them. The CDR3 consists of 16 residues. Here the CDR3 reads CASSDLASSYNSPLHF. The CDR3 coding sequence is TGTGCCAGCAGTGACCTCGCCAGCTCCTATAATTCACCCCTCCACTTT.

This clonotype was observed a handful of times. This rearrangement joins TRBV7-6 to TRBJ1-2; 8 bases match TRBD1. CDR1 SGHVS and CDR2 FNYEAQ come from the germline V gene. The V and J ends lost 5 bases and 7 bases, in that order; junction bases with no gene match: 6. The CDR3 is 13 residues long. CDR3 sequence (DNA): TGTGCCAGCAGCCGACAGGGGAGTGCTGGCTACACCTTC. This encodes CASSRQGSAGYTF.

A single count supports this clonotype. The V call is TRBV18, the J call TRBJ1-1; D call uncertain. V was shortened by 3 bases and J by 2 bases, with 7 bases between the two germline ends. The germline V gene encodes CDR1 KGHSH and CDR2 LQKENI. The CDR3 is 13 residues long. The CDR3, as DNA: TGTGCCAGCTCACCGGGAATTAACACTGAAGCTTTCTTT. It is translated as CASSPGINTEAFF.

This clonotype turned up a few times. The chain links TRBV6-4 to TRBJ2-1; D remains unclear. Germline CDR1 is MRHNA and CDR2 is SNTAGT. The CDR3 extends over 15 amino acids. The V end lost 1 base, the J end lost 6 bases, and 13 bases lay between the germline ends. This CDR3 is CASSDFRAFGNEQFF. The CDR3 DNA sequence: TGTGCCAGCAGTGACTTCAGAGCGTTCGGCAATGAGCAGTTCTTC.

This clonotype was detected once. The junction departs from germline at one end; a sequencing error may be responsible. This rearrangement joins TRBV7-9 to TRBJ2-7; TRBD2 agrees at 9 bases. The CDR3 runs 15 residues. CDR1 and CDR2 from the germline V gene are SEHNR and FQNEAQ (reference sequence). The CDR3 spells CASSLGGGGAYEQYF. The CDR3 DNA reads TGCGCCAGCAGCTTGGGTGGCGGGGGGGCTTACGAGCAGTACTTC.